This entry features one T cell receptor beta chain sequence. Its specificity is not known. The data are from a study of identifying expanded T cells in peripheral blood. Sequencing used immunoSEQ multiplex PCR; TCRdb keeps in-frame clones, though not all of them. The table shows 100,000 to 150,000 clones, with roughly 80% occurring only once. Collection occurred without any documented infections or immune events in donors. Study-wide points: Technical replicates showed about 1.1 changed clones; roughly two weeks roughly 15; four weeks 19.

The germline gives CDR1 LGHNA, CDR2 YSLEER. The V gene end was trimmed by 0 bases and the J gene end by 5 bases; junction bases not matched to a gene: 10. CDR3 size: 17 residues. This sequence was found in a person aged 18 to 75 in good health. Sample: blood. This chain uses TRBV4-3 with TRBJ1-5; 7 bases match TRBD1. The CDR3 DNA is TGCGCCAGCAGCCAAGACCTCGGGACAGCCAATTATCAGCCCCAGCATTTT. Its translation is CASSQDLGTANYQPQHF.